This T cell receptor (beta chain) was sequenced in a study of kidney transplant recipient with SARS-CoV-2 infection listed by TCRdb under 2021. Reading the label with the study, this specimen's time point is: pre-pandemic baseline sample and day 111 after first positive SARS-CoV-2 test. Sequencing used an Illumina MiSeq. The peripheral T cell repertoire was profiled for human TCRbeta genes. Concerning the study's data processing: To account for variability over time, differences in clonotype abundance were tested using beta-binomial modelling. Expanded clonotypes were screened against the ImmuneCODE reference database of SARS-CoV-2-associated TCRs and mapped to viral genome regions. Additional repertoire analyses examined TRBV gene usage, CDR3 length, CDR3 amino acid overlap between time points, distributions of clonotype abundance, and Jaccard similarity. TCRdb reprocessing: public reads trimmed at Q25 with fastp, clones called with MiXCR, in-frame beta chains kept. Under each unique CDR3 protein, matching rows form one entry showing the most common genes and DNA. It is TCRdb's table, rather than the study itself, that gives the V and J calls and clone size. This sample is represented by 200,000 to 300,000 distinct CDR3 sequences; 29% of them were singletons. The ten largest clones capture more than 6.5% of the sample.

The cysteine opens and the phenylalanine closes a CDR3 of 18 amino acids. Here the CDR3 DNA is all that survives: 54 bases in frame from base 1. Trimming accounts for 2 bases at V and 1 base at J, while the number of junction bases matched to no gene is 7. CDR1 and CDR2, looked up from the germline V gene (reference sequence), are MNHEY and SMNVEV. This clonotype was counted at least ten times. No antigen is known for it. There are no base qualities to consult, and no much larger clone falls within one base. Rearrangement joined TRBV27 to TRBJ2-7; TRBD2 matches 14 bases in the middle. This receptor was taken from a male patient between 25 and 40 years old who had COVID-19 and was a kidney transplant recipient. A transplant means some T cells may be of graft donor rather than patient origin. This material consisted of a blood sample, taken at baseline and on roughly day 110 from a kidney transplant recipient. The DNA sequence reads TGTGCCAGCAGTTTAACCCAAGGACTAGCGGGAGGTTCCTACGAGCAGTACTTC. Its protein is CASSLTQGLAGGSYEQYF.